This TCR beta chain comes out of a study of T-cell memory formation after mild COVID-19. Overall study results and limits: Several responding clones turned up in pre-infection memory, indicating that cross-reactive memory may have taken part.

CDR1 is SGHNT and CDR2 is YENEEA in the germline V gene. This CDR3 is built from 16 residues. V was clipped by 0 bases and J by 1 base, with 9 bases between them. TCRdb re-called the 5' RACE reads with MiXCR, one entry per CDR3 protein. The sample contains under 450,000 distinct CDR3 sequences, 20% to 25% of which appear only once. The sample holds a few counts of this clonotype. Its antigen is undetermined. Specimen: PBMCs or a T cell subset sorted from them (not recorded which). The clonotype originates from an adult woman who had mild COVID-19 (a few samples of this study predate the infection). Cell type and time point are not known. The rearrangement links TRBV11-3 to TRBJ2-2, with a weak D call TRBD1 (5 bases). This CDR3 is CASSLEFRGNTGELFF. As DNA, the CDR3 is TGTGCCAGCAGCTTAGAATTTAGGGGGAACACCGGGGAGCTGTTTTTT.